Each of the 17 T cell receptor beta chains below was sequenced from the same sample in a study of cytomegalovirus exposure and HLA in healthy donors. Use of 60 Vbeta and 13 Jbeta primers characterized the PCR. Only in-frame clones appear in the TCRdb table, and some are missing; sequencing was by immunoSEQ multiplex PCR. This table lists tens of thousands of clones. The specimen was PBMCs. The receptors come from a woman in her 30s in good health and CMV-seropositive.

CDR3 sequence reads: CAWSPGGPYGYTF. The CDR3 DNA reads as TGTGCCTGGAGCCCAGGGGGCCCCTATGGCTACACCTTC. The V and J genes are TRBV30 and TRBJ1-2; 8 bases are shared with TRBD1. Germline lookup yields CDR1 GTSNPN and CDR2 SVGIG (reference sequence). V lost 3 bases to trimming and J lost 4 bases; unmatched junction nucleotides: 4. The CDR3 extends over 13 amino acids. The full variable domain, completed using reference TRBV30 and TRBJ1-2, is SQTIHQWPATLVQPVGSPLSLECTVEGTSNPNLYWYRQAAGRGLQLLFYSVGIGQISSEVPQNLSASRPQDRQFILSSKKLLLSDSGFYLCAWSPGGPYGYTFGSGTRLTVV.

CDR3 in DNA: TGTGCCAGCAGTAAACAGGGGACCCAGTACTTC. Its protein product is CASSKQGTQYF. This chain uses TRBV6-1 with TRBJ2-5; D perhaps matches TRBD1 (6 bases). The CDR3 consists of 11 residues. Germline V gene sequence: CDR1 MNHNS, CDR2 SASEGT. V was pared by 5 bases and J by 7 bases, with 8 bases between.

The rearrangement joins TRBV4-1 to TRBJ1-6; D is undetermined. The V end was cut by 0 bases, the J end by 10 bases, with 16 bases between. The CDR3 sequence is 16 residues long. Germline V gives CDR1 MGHRA, CDR2 YSYEKL. This CDR3 is CASSQEGGGSHSPLHF. In nucleotides, the CDR3 is TGCGCCAGCAGCCAAGAGGGAGGAGGATCACACTCACCCCTCCACTTT.

The genes are TRBV7-2 and TRBJ1-1, with TRBD1 matching over 8 bases. The CDR3 spans 14 residues. Germline lookup yields CDR1 SGHTA and CDR2 FQGNSA. V trimming: 5 bases; J trimming: 5 bases; junction bases outside the gene matches: 7. The CDR3 DNA reads as TGTGCCAGCAGCCCGGGACAGGAGGGGACTGAAGCTTTCTTT. Translated, it gives CASSPGQEGTEAFF.

The rearrangement joins TRBV7-3 to TRBJ2-1; 11 bases fit TRBD2. The CDR3 length is 15 residues. V lost 5 bases, J lost 8 bases, and 8 bases stayed unmatched. Germline CDR1 is SGHTA and CDR2 is FQGTGA. The CDR3 region has the DNA TGTGCCAGCAGCCCGACTAGCGGGGTTATGTATGAGCAGTTCTTC. It specifies CASSPTSGVMYEQFF.

The CDR3 here is CASSISFGTEAFF. The CDR3 region has the DNA TGTGCCAGTAGTATTTCGTTCGGCACTGAAGCTTTCTTT. V is TRBV19 and J is TRBJ1-1; D uncertain. Trimming removed 3 bases from V and 4 bases from J, with 9 bases in between. Germline CDR1 reads LNHDA; CDR2 reads SQIVND (reference sequence). The CDR3 runs to 13 residues.

The rearrangement joins TRBV9 to TRBJ2-4, with 11 nucleotides matching TRBD2. Looked up from germline, CDR1 is SGDLS and CDR2 is YYNGEE. Trimming at V came to 3 bases and at J to 11 bases, leaving 1 base not matched to a gene. The CDR3 covers 12 residues. As DNA, the CDR3 is TGTGCCAGCAGCGGTAGCGGGGGGGTTCAGTACTTC. Translated, it gives CASSGSGGVQYF.

The rearrangement joins TRBV7-9 to TRBJ1-5; D may be TRBD1 (5 bases). V was cut by 5 bases and J by 4 bases, with 6 bases left in between. Germline V lookup: CDR1 SEHNR, CDR2 FQNEAQ (reference sequence). This CDR3 region has 12 residues. The CDR3 protein is CASSAGNQPQHF. CDR3 in DNA: TGTGCCAGCAGCGCAGGGAATCAGCCCCAGCATTTT. Supplemented by reference TRBV7-9 and TRBJ1-5, the full variable domain reads DTGVSQNPRHKITKRGQNVTFRCDPISEHNRLYWYRQTLGQGPEFLTYFQNEAQLEKSRLLSDRFSAERPKGSFSTLEIQRTEQGDSAMYLCASSAGNQPQHFGDGTRLSIL.

CDR3 sequence: CASSLWGLTYEQYF. CDR3 DNA: TGTGCCAGCAGCTTGTGGGGGCTCACTTACGAGCAGTACTTC. The rearrangement links TRBV5-5 to TRBJ2-7; weak D call: TRBD1 (6 bases). Germline-derived CDR1 and CDR2 are SGHKS and YYEKEE (reference sequence). The V gene lost 1 base and the J gene lost 4 bases, with 12 bases spanning the gap. The CDR3 consists of 14 residues. The full variable domain, its missing parts supplied by reference TRBV5-5 and TRBJ2-7, is DAGVTQSPTHLIKTRGQQVTLRCSPISGHKSVSWYQQVLGQGPQFIFQYYEKEERGRGNFPDRFSARQFPNYSSELNVNALLLGDSALYLCASSLWGLTYEQYFGPGTRLTVT.

V usage is TRBV2 and J usage is TRBJ2-7; 9 bases are a match to TRBD2. V was pared by 2 bases and J by 0 bases, with 5 bases of the junction left unmatched. Looked up from germline, CDR1 is SNHLY and CDR2 is FYNNEI. The CDR3 length is 16 residues. The CDR3 is CASSERRLAVSYEQYF. In DNA, the CDR3 is TGTGCCAGCAGTGAAAGGCGACTAGCGGTCTCCTACGAGCAGTACTTC.

This chain links TRBV7-2 with TRBJ1-2; D is perhaps TRBD1 (6 bases). Germline CDR1 and CDR2: SGHTA and FQGNSA. The CDR3 is made up of 14 amino acids. Trimming pared 5 bases from V and 5 bases from J, leaving 15 bases between. The CDR3: CASSPYRETYGYTF. Written as DNA, the CDR3 is TGTGCCAGCAGCCCGTACAGGGAGACTTATGGCTACACCTTC.

The V and J genes are TRBV5-1 and TRBJ2-5; 11 bases agree with TRBD1. Germline lookup yields CDR1 SGHRS and CDR2 YFSETQ. The CDR3 is made up of 16 amino acids. Trimming took 1 base from V and 3 from J; bases not matched to a gene: 5. CDR3 sequence: CASSLRPGQGEETQYF. CDR3 nucleotides: TGCGCCAGCAGCTTGCGGCCGGGACAGGGGGAAGAGACCCAGTACTTC.

The rearrangement joins TRBV9 to TRBJ1-2; 8 nucleotides agree with TRBD1. With 3 bases clipped from V and 3 bases from J, the junction kept 4 bases outside the gene matches. CDR1 and CDR2 (germline): SGDLS, YYNGEE. The CDR3 has 14 amino acids. The CDR3 reads CASSATGAYYGYTF. CDR3 nucleotides: TGTGCCAGCAGCGCGACAGGGGCCTACTATGGCTACACCTTC. Together with reference TRBV9 and TRBJ1-2, the CDR3 gives the full variable domain: DSGVTQTPKHLITATGQRVTLRCSPRSGDLSVYWYQQSLDQGLQFLIQYYNGEERAKGNILERFSAQQFPDLHSELNLSSLELGDSALYFCASSATGAYYGYTFGSGTRLTVV.

This chain links TRBV9 with TRBJ2-4, with 7 bases identical to TRBD1. The CDR3 loop spans 13 amino acids. J gave up 8 bases and V 3 bases, and 5 bases lay outside the gene matches. CDR1 and CDR2 (germline): SGDLS, YYNGEE. The CDR3 spells CASSGPRGHIQYF. The CDR3 DNA reads TGTGCCAGCAGCGGCCCTAGGGGGCACATTCAGTACTTC.

The J gene is TRBJ1-1, the V gene TRBV29-1; no definite D call. This CDR3 spans 11 amino acids. The germline V gene has CDR1 SQVTM and CDR2 ANQGSEA. V was cut by 7 bases and J by 6 bases, with 12 bases left in between. This chain's CDR3 is CSAREGPEAFF. The CDR3 nucleotides are TGCAGCGCGAGGGAGGGTCCTGAAGCTTTCTTT.

This rearrangement joins TRBV7-3 to TRBJ2-3; 10 positions match TRBD2. Germline CDR1 is SGHTA and CDR2 is FQGTGA. After removal of 1 base from V and 4 bases from J, the junction contained 8 bases not matched to a gene. CDR3 length: 17 residues. The CDR3 protein is CASSLRIAGGEADTQYF. The CDR3 DNA reads as TGTGCCAGCAGCTTAAGAATAGCGGGAGGAGAGGCAGATACGCAGTATTTT.

This rearrangement joins TRBV6-6 to TRBJ1-1; perhaps TRBD1 as D (5 bases). V was shortened by 7 bases and J by 1 base, with 19 bases between the two germline ends. This CDR3 contains 16 residues. Per germline, CDR1 MNHNY and CDR2 SVGAGI (reference sequence). CDR3 bases: TGTGCCAGCAACCCCAGAATTGACAGCAAGAACACTGAAGCTTTCTTT. Encoded protein: CASNPRIDSKNTEAFF.